This T cell receptor beta chain was identified in a study of breast tumors, draining lymph nodes, adjacent tissues. Overall study results and limits: That most tumor T cells come from lymph nodes remained unproven. Tumor repertoires ranked between lymph nodes and nontumor tissue in diversity, with V and J gene preferences.

CDR1 and CDR2 (germline): LGHDT, YNNKEL (reference sequence). With 4 bases removed from V and 7 bases from J, the gap between germline ends came to 13 bases. This CDR3 is 13 amino acids long. Each CDR3 protein gets one entry after TCRdb re-called the multiplex PCR reads with MiXCR. This table holds hundreds of thousands of distinct CDR3 sequences, 32% found once. Samples came from axillary lymph nodes draining the breast cancer. To note about this clonotype: Its antigen is still unknown.

This chain uses TRBV3-1 with TRBJ1-2; D is possibly TRBD1 (5 bases). This sequence was found in a female donor with breast cancer. Some clones in this sample may be carry-over from other donors' samples. The sequenced material came from axillary lymph node tissue. CDR3 DNA: TGTGCCAGCAGCCGCCAGGGCGAGGGTGGCTACACCTTC. Encoded protein: CASSRQGEGGYTF.